Below, one T cell receptor (beta chain) is given with its context. The data were taken from a study of control samples from healthy donors and cancer patients. CDR1 is SGHDT and CDR2 is YYEEEE in the germline V gene. The CDR3 has 12 residues. V dropped 4 bases and J dropped 5 bases, with 7 bases sitting between them. TCRdb keeps only in-frame clones here, not all; method: immunoSEQ multiplex PCR. Here the sample spans around 190,000 clones, around 91% being singletons. The origin of this receptor is a woman aged 50 to 60 in good health. The rearrangement joins TRBV5-6 to TRBJ1-5; TRBD1 is a possible D gene (6 bases). The sequencing sample was made of blood. Here the CDR3 reads CASSRTDQPQHF. CDR3 DNA: TGTGCCAGCAGCCGGACAGATCAGCCCCAGCATTTT.